This TCR beta chain was captured in a study of metastatic and nonmetastatic thyroid tumors. Study-wide background: The authors compared repertoires across blood and tumor or nodule tissue from malignant and benign thyroid patients.

No patient received treatment before thyroid surgery. With MiXCR, TCRdb called clones anew from the PCR reads. The sample consists of under 75,000 clones, roughly 18% of them appearing once. This clone was observed at least ten times. The germline V gene has CDR1 MNHEY and CDR2 SVGAGI. The CDR3 totals 16 residues. Trimming stripped 3 bases from V and 7 bases from J, with 19 bases between. The sequence derives from a female donor with papillary thyroid cancer or a benign thyroid nodule (not recorded which). Some clones in this sample may be carry-over from other donors' samples. The chain joins TRBV6-5 to TRBJ2-1, with D perhaps TRBD1 or TRBD2 (5 bases each). The specimen was blood. The CDR3 sequence: CASSYEKHSGGNEQFF. The CDR3 nucleotides read TGTGCCAGCAGTTATGAGAAGCATTCTGGGGGTAATGAGCAGTTCTTC.